This T cell receptor beta chain was profiled in a study of early T cells in non-severe SARS-CoV-2 infection. As for the study in general: Sequencing was performed on bulk RNA from unsorted whole blood, leaving chains unpaired.

To note about this clonotype: Its antigen is currently unknown.

Unique molecular identifiers were added to individual cDNA molecules. Using its own MiXCR run on the 5' RACE reads, TCRdb lists one record per CDR3 protein. Among fewer than 100,000 distinct CDR3 sequences listed, roughly 9.4% were seen once. General study results and limits: VDJdb-based matching was biased toward anti-spike CD8 responses and missed private and CD4 specificities.

V gave up 8 bases and J gave up 1 base; unmatched junction bases: 1. Germline loops: CDR1 MDHEN, CDR2 SYDVKM. CDR3 length equals 12 residues. The material sequenced was whole blood. The TCR was taken from an adult who was a healthcare worker with PCR-confirmed SARS-CoV-2 infection or an uninfected control (not recorded which). This sequence joins TRBV28 and TRBJ1-2, with TRBD1 identical over 7 bases. The CDR3 coding sequence is TGTGCCAGCGGGACAGTTAACTATGGCTACACCTTC. Translating gives CASGTVNYGYTF.